This T cell receptor (beta chain) comes out of a study of cytomegalovirus exposure and HLA in healthy donors. At sampling all donors were nominally healthy, likely with unrecorded immune exposures. Germline CDR1 reads MNHNY; CDR2 reads SVGAGI (reference sequence). V was clipped by 8 bases and J by 4 bases, with 23 bases between them. The CDR3 spans 16 residues. The study ran its PCR with 60 Vbeta and 13 Jbeta primers. The data were produced by immunoSEQ multiplex PCR, yet TCRdb's version contains in-frame clones alone and is incomplete. The table includes more than 55,000 clones, 74% detected once. Concerning this clone: What it binds is not known.

Study results and limitations: A few CMV-associated chains proved CMV antigen-specific in vitro. Later work found most CMV-associated TCR beta chains apparently HLA-restricted.

V usage is TRBV6-6 and J usage is TRBJ1-2, with TRBD1 as a possible D gene (6 bases). This receptor was taken from a woman aged 60-75 years in good health and CMV-seropositive. Input material: PBMCs. The CDR3 DNA follows: TGTGCCAGCTCTTTCGCCAGGGGCAGCTCGGGCTATGGCTACACCTTC. Translated, it gives CASSFARGSSGYGYTF.